Detailed here is one TCR beta chain. A single base separates this from a much larger clone, so it may be a read error. Germline V gene lookup returns CDR1 SGHVS and CDR2 FNYEAQ. The CDR3 extends over 12 amino acids. V was cut by 2 bases and J by 2 bases, with 4 bases left in between. Quantitative molecular-barcoded 5'-RACE generated the TCR beta libraries. TCRdb re-derived calls from the 5' RACE reads in MiXCR, one entry per CDR3 protein. The profile shows 300,000 to 350,000 distinct CDR3 sequences, roughly 14% of them singletons. The sample comes from a study of CD8 T cells in ankylosing spondylitis. The chain joins TRBV7-6 to TRBJ2-7; the D is unclear. The sample was blood, either unsorted or a sorted T cell fraction (not recorded which). This receptor was identified in a male donor with ankylosing spondylitis or in good health (not recorded which). The CDR3 coding sequence is TGTGCCAGCAGCTTAATCCCCTACGAGCAGTACTTC. It yields the protein CASSLIPYEQYF.